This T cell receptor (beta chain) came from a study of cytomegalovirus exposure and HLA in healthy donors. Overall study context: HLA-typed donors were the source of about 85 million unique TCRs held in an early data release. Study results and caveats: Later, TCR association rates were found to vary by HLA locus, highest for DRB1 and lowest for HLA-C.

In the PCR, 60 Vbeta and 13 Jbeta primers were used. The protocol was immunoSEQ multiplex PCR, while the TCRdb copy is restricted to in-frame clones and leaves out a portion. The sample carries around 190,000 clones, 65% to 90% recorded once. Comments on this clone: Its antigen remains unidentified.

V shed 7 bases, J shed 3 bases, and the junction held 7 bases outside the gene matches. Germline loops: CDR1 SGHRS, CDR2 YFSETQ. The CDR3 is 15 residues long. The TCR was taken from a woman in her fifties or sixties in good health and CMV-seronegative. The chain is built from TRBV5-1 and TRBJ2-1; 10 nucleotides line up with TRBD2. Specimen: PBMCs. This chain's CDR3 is CASRKPSGSYNEQFF. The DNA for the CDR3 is TGCGCCAGCCGCAAACCTAGCGGGAGCTACAATGAGCAGTTCTTC.